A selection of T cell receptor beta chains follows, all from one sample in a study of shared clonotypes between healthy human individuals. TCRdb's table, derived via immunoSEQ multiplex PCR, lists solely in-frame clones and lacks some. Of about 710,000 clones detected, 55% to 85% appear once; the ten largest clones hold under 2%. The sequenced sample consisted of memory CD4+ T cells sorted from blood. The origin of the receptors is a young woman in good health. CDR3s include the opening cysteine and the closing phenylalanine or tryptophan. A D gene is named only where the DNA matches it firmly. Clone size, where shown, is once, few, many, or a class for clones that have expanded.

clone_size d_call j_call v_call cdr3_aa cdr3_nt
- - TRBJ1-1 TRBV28 CASRGGGGTEAFF TGTGCCAGCAGAGGAGGGGGGGGAACTGAAGCTTTCTTT
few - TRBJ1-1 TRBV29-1 CSVGPRFSEAFF TGCAGCGTGGGACCTAGGTTTAGTGAAGCTTTCTTT
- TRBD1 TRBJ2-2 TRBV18 CASSPGQGTGELFF TGTGCCAGCTCCCCCGGACAGGGCACCGGGGAGCTGTTTTTT
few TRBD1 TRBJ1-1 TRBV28 CASSSTGGRTEAFF TGTGCCAGCAGTTCAACAGGGGGTAGGACTGAAGCTTTCTTT
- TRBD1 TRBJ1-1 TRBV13 CASSFGQEDTEAFF TGTGCCAGCAGCTTTGGACAGGAGGACACTGAAGCTTTCTTT
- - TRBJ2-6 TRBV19 CASSGGGQLNYVLTF TGTGCCAGTAGTGGGGGGGGACAGCTGAATTACGTCCTGACTTTC
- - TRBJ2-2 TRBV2 CASSPVLVNTGELFF TGTGCCAGCAGTCCGGTTCTGGTGAACACCGGGGAGCTGTTTTTT
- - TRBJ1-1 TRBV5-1 CASSWGSGGGFRNTEAFF TGCGCCAGCAGCTGGGGTTCCGGGGGTGGGTTTAGGAACACTGAAGCTTTCTTT
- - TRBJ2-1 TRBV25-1 CASKGLYNEQFF TGTGCCAGCAAGGGGCTCTACAATGAGCAGTTCTTC
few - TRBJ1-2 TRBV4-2 CASSQATENYGYTF TGTGCCAGCAGCCAAGCGACCGAGAACTATGGCTACACCTTC
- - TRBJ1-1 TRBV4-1 CASSQEKRSSGTEAFF TGCGCCAGCAGCCAAGAAAAGCGGTCCTCGGGGACTGAAGCTTTCTTT
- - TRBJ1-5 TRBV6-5 CASSSQENQPQHF TGTGCCAGCAGTTCACAGGAGAATCAGCCCCAGCATTTT
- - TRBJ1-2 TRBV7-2 CASSFDPSYGYTF TGTGCCAGCAGCTTCGACCCGTCCTATGGCTACACCTTC
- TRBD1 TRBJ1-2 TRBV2 CASSGGVQGTGYTF TGTGCCAGCAGTGGGGGCGTACAGGGGACTGGCTACACCTTC
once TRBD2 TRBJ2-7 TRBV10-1 CASMTSGRSYEQYF TGCGCCAGCATGACTAGCGGGAGGTCCTACGAGCAGTACTTC
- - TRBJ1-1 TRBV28 CASSLHGGGRNTEAFF TGTGCCAGCAGTTTACACGGGGGAGGAAGGAACACTGAAGCTTTCTTT
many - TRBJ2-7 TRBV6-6 CASSPRGSLSYEQYF TGTGCCAGCAGCCCCAGGGGATCCCTCTCCTACGAGCAGTACTTC
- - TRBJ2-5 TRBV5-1 CASSLGSRQAGEETQYF TGCGCCAGCAGCTTGGGGTCCAGACAGGCCGGGGAAGAGACCCAGTACTTC
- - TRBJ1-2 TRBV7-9 CASTSTAALGGYTF TGTGCCAGCACCTCCACCGCGGCCCTGGGTGGCTACACCTTC
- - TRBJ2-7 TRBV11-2 CASSLVAVGSAYEQYF TGTGCCAGCAGCCTAGTGGCGGTCGGTTCTGCCTACGAGCAGTACTTC
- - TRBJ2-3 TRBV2 CASSERSGTDTQYF TGTGCCAGCAGTGAACGTAGCGGCACAGATACGCAGTATTTT
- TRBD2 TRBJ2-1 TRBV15 CATSRPPGLAEEKQFF TGTGCCACCAGCAGACCACCGGGACTAGCGGAGGAGAAGCAGTTCTTC
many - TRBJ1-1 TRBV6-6 CASSYSGVTEAFF TGTGCCAGCAGTTACTCAGGGGTAACTGAAGCTTTCTTT
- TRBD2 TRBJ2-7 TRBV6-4 CASSASWGGSSGYEQYF TGTGCCAGCAGTGCCTCCTGGGGGGGGTCGTCGGGCTACGAGCAGTACTTC
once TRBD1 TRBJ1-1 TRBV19 CASSIGTEGTEAFF TGTGCCAGTAGTATTGGGACAGAGGGGACTGAAGCTTTCTTT
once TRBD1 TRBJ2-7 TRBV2 CASSNRDRGFASYEQYF TGTGCCAGCAGTAACCGGGACAGGGGGTTCGCCTCCTACGAGCAGTACTTC
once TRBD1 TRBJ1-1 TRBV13 CASSSRTGSFEAFF TGTGCCAGCAGCTCACGGACAGGGTCCTTTGAAGCTTTCTTT
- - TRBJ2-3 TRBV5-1 CASSWDTDTQYF TGCGCCAGCAGCTGGGACACAGATACGCAGTATTTT
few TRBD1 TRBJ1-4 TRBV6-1 CASSTTTGYEKLFF TGTGCCAGCAGTACCACGACAGGGTATGAAAAACTGTTTTTT
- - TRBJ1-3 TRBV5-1 CASSSPSGNTIYF TGCGCCAGCAGCAGTCCTTCTGGAAACACCATATATTTT
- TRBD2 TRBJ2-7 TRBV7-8 CASSQGLARGDYEQYF TGTGCCAGCAGCCAAGGACTAGCAAGGGGGGACTACGAGCAGTACTTC
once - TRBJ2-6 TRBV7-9 CASSLAHEGASGANVLTF TGTGCCAGCAGCTTAGCGCATGAAGGGGCCTCTGGGGCCAACGTCCTGACTTTC
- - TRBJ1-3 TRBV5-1 CASSLGTSGNTIYF TGCGCCAGCAGCCTCGGTACCTCTGGAAACACCATATATTTT
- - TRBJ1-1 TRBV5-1 CASSGDTEAFF TGCGCCAGCTCCGGGGACACTGAAGCTTTCTTT
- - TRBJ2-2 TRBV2 CASSEFGGAGTGELFF TGTGCCAGCAGTGAGTTCGGGGGCGCGGGCACCGGGGAGCTGTTTTTT
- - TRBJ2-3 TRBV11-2 CASSPGTLDTQYF TGTGCCAGCAGCCCGGGGACTCTAGATACGCAGTATTTT
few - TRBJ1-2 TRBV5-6 CASSLGFYGYTF TGTGCCAGCAGCTTGGGTTTTTATGGCTACACCTTC
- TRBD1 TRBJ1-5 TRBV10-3 CAISGDRDQPQHF TGTGCCATCAGTGGGGACAGAGATCAGCCCCAGCATTTT
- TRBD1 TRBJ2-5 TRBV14 CASSQGGTGPQETQYF TGTGCCAGCAGCCAGGGTGGGACAGGACCCCAAGAGACCCAGTACTTC